These T cell receptor beta chains were read from a single sample in a study of blood T cell repertoires in COVID-19. Libraries were prepared by immunoSEQ multiplex PCR; TCRdb keeps only in-frame clonotypes and omits some of them. This table has approximately 270,000 clones, roughly 86% appearing once. The sample comprised peripheral blood. The receptors stem from a man aged 40-49 years with active or convalescent COVID-19. Both conserved end residues are part of each CDR3. A D gene is named only where the DNA matches it firmly. The listing skips clone size in some rows; elsewhere it reads once, few, many or a size class.

j_call d_call cdr3_length clone_size v_call cdr3_nt cdr3_aa
TRBJ2-1 TRBD2 16 once TRBV11-2 TGTGCCAGCAGCCCCGCTGGGGCTAGCGGATTGGATGAGCAGTTCTTC CASSPAGASGLDEQFF
TRBJ2-2 . 14 few TRBV24-1 TGTGCCACCAGTGATTTAAGCGGTCCCGGGGAGCTGTTTTTT CATSDLSGPGELFF
TRBJ2-1 . 12 . TRBV12-3/TRBV12-4 TGTGCCAGCAGTCCGGATCTGGACAAGCAGTTCTTC CASSPDLDKQFF
TRBJ1-4 TRBD1 16 . TRBV5-1 TGCGCCAGCAGCCTAATCCCGGGACAGGGTAGAGAAAAACTGTTTTTT CASSLIPGQGREKLFF
TRBJ2-1 TRBD2 15 . TRBV4-2 TGTGCCAGCAGCGTGGGGACTAGCCCCTACAATGAGCAGTTCTTC CASSVGTSPYNEQFF
TRBJ2-1 . 14 . TRBV29-1 TGCAGCGTTGACAGCCTTAGCGCCTACAATGAGCAGTTCTTC CSVDSLSAYNEQFF
TRBJ1-1 . 15 once TRBV10-3 TGTGCCACCAGATCGTCGGGTGGGGCGAACACTGAAGCTTTCTTT CATRSSGGANTEAFF
TRBJ1-6 TRBD1 15 . TRBV7-6 TGTGCCAGCAGCTTGGGCACAGGGGTTGGGTCACCCCTCCACTTT CASSLGTGVGSPLHF
TRBJ1-2 . 14 . TRBV30 TGTGCCTGGAGTGGGTCCGGGAGGAAGTATGGCTACACCTTC CAWSGSGRKYGYTF
TRBJ1-5 . 15 once TRBV5-1 TGCGCCAGCAGCTTGTCCCCCGGGATTGTGCAGCCCCAGCATTTT CASSLSPGIVQPQHF
TRBJ1-2 TRBD1 14 . TRBV7-2 TGTGCCAGCAGCATCGACAGGGGGCGCGATGGCTACACCTTC CASSIDRGRDGYTF
TRBJ2-1 TRBD2 12 few TRBV30 TGTGCCTGGAGTAGCCCGGGAGGGAGCATGTTCTTC CAWSSPGGSMFF
TRBJ2-3 TRBD1 15 . TRBV7-9 TGTGCCAGCAGCACGACAGGGGTGGGGGGAGATACGCAGTATTTT CASSTTGVGGDTQYF
TRBJ1-5 TRBD1 15 . TRBV6-5 TGTGCCAGCAGCAAAACCACAGGGGGCAATCAGCCCCAGCATTTT CASSKTTGGNQPQHF
TRBJ1-6 . 12 many TRBV7-9 TGTGCCAGCAGGACAGCTAATTCACCCCTCCACTTT CASRTANSPLHF
TRBJ1-5 TRBD1 16 . TRBV6-2/TRBV6-3 TGTGCCAGCAGTGGGACAGGGCTGCTAAATAATCAGCCCCAGCATTTT CASSGTGLLNNQPQHF
TRBJ2-7 . 12 . TRBV3-1/TRBV3-2 TGTGCCAGCAGCCAAGGGTCTAGTTGGCAGTACTTC CASSQGSSWQYF
TRBJ2-4 . 15 . TRBV3-1/TRBV3-2 TGTGCCAGCAGTCAATGGGCGGGGACCAAAAACATTCAGTACTTC CASSQWAGTKNIQYF
TRBJ1-1 TRBD1 16 . TRBV6-6 TGTGCCAGCAGCAGGACAGGGGGATCATCGAACACTGAAGCTTTCTTT CASSRTGGSSNTEAFF
TRBJ2-7 . 14 . TRBV9 TGTGCCAGCAGCGTAGAAGACTTCACCTACGAGCAGTACTTC CASSVEDFTYEQYF
TRBJ2-3 . 14 . TRBV28 TGTGCCAGCCTCTCCTCCCCTGGCACAGATACGCAGTATTTT CASLSSPGTDTQYF
TRBJ2-7 TRBD1 15 once TRBV10-3 TGTGCCATCAGCCGAATACAGGGGGCGCCGGACGAGCAGTACTTC CAISRIQGAPDEQYF
TRBJ1-2 TRBD1 15 . TRBV5-4 TGTGCCAGCAGCATGGGACAGGGGGCAGTTTATGGCTACACCTTC CASSMGQGAVYGYTF
TRBJ2-3 . 12 . TRBV7-2 TGTGCCAGCAGTTTTTTAACAGATACGCAGTATTTT CASSFLTDTQYF
TRBJ1-2 TRBD1 15 . TRBV6-5 TGTGCCACCACCTTGCCGGGACAGATACCCTATGGCTACACCTTC CATTLPGQIPYGYTF
TRBJ2-3 . 15 . TRBV6-6 TGTGCCAGCAGTCCCTTGGACGGTCCCAAGGAGGCGCAGTATTTT CASSPLDGPKEAQYF
TRBJ2-3 TRBD2 12 few TRBV3-1/TRBV3-2 TGTGCCAGCAGCAGCGGGGGTGATACGCAGTATTTT CASSSGGDTQYF
TRBJ1-5 TRBD1 16 once TRBV6-1 TGTGCCAGCAGTGCGACGACAGGGGCGAGGGATCAGCCCCAGCATTTT CASSATTGARDQPQHF
TRBJ1-2 TRBD1 13 . TRBV6-5 TGTGCCAGCAGTCTAGGGACAGGGGTTGGCTACACCTTC CASSLGTGVGYTF
TRBJ2-1 TRBD2 17 . TRBV9 TGTGCCAGCAGCGTAGACGAGCGGGGGGGAGCCTACAATGAGCAGTTCTTC CASSVDERGGAYNEQFF
TRBJ1-4 . 15 few TRBV6-5 TGTGCCAGCAGTAAGGCCAGGGGAAGAGGCGAAAAACTGTTTTTT CASSKARGRGEKLFF
TRBJ1-2 . 14 . TRBV3-1/TRBV3-2 TGTGCCAGCAGCCAGTTCGAAACCGGGTATGGCTACACCTTC CASSQFETGYGYTF
TRBJ2-1 TRBD2 15 . TRBV5-6 TGTGCCAGCAGCTTGTGGGGAGGGTGGGGCAATGAGCAGTTCTTC CASSLWGGWGNEQFF
TRBJ1-5 . 13 . TRBV27 TGTGCCAGCCGATCGACAGGTTCTCAGCCCCAGCATTTT CASRSTGSQPQHF
TRBJ2-3 TRBD1 13 . TRBV6-4 TGTGCCAGCAGTGACTCGATGACAGGGCCGCAGTATTTT CASSDSMTGPQYF
TRBJ1-4 . 15 . TRBV19 TGTGCCAGTAGTCCGAGAATCGGGATCTTTGCGGAACTGTTTTTT CASSPRIGIFAELFF
TRBJ1-5 . 14 . TRBV11-3 TGTGCCAGCAGCTTAGGCGGGGGAGATCAGCCCCAGCATTTT CASSLGGGDQPQHF